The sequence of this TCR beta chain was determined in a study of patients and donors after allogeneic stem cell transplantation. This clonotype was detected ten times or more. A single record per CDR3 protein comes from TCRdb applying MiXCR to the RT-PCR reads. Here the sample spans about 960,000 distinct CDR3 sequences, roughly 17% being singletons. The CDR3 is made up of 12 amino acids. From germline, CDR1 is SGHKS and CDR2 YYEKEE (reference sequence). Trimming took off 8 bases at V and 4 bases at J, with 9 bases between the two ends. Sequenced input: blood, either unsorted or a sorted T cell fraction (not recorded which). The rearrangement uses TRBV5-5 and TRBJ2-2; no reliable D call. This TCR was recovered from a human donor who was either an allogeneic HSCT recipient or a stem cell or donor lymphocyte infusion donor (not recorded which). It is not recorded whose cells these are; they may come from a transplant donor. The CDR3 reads CASSRVTGELFF. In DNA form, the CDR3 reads TGTGCCAGTTCAAGGGTCACCGGGGAGCTGTTTTTT.